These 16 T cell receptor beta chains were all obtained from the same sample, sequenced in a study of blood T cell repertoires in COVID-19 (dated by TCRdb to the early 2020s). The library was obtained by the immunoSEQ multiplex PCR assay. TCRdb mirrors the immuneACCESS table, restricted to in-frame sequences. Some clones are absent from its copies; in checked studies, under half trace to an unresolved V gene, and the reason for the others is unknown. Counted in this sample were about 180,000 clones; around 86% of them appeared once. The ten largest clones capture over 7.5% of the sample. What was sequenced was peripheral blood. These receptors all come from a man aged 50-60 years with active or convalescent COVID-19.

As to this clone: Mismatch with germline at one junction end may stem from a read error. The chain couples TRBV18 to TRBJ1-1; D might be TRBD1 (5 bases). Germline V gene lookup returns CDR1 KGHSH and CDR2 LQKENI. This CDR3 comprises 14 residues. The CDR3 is CASSPSTDLTVAFF. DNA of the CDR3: TGTGCCAGCTCACCATCGACAGACTTGACTGTAGCTTTCTTT.

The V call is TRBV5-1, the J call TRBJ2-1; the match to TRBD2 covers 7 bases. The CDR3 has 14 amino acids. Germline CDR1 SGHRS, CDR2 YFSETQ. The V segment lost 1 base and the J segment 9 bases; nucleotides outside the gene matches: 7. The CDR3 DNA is TGCGCCAGCAGCTTGTGGGGCAGGGAGGGTGAGCAGTTCTTC. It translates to CASSLWGREGEQFF.

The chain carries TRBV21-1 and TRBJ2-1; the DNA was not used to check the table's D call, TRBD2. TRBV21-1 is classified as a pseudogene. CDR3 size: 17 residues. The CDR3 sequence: CASSRGGRWDNLGEQFF. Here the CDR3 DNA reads TGTGCCAGCAGTAGAGGCGGGAGGTGGGACAATTTAGGTGAGCAGTTCTTC.

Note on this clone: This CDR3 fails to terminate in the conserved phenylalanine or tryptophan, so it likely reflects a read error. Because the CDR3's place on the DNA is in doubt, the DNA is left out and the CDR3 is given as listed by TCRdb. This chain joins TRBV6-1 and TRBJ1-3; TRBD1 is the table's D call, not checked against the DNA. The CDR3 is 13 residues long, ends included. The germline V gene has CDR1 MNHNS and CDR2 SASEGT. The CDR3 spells CASSEWGKDTPSA.

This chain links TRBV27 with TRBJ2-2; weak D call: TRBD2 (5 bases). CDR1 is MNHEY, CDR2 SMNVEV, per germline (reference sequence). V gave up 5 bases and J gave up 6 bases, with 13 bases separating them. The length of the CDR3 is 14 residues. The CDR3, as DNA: TGTGCCAGCAGTCTGCTAGCTTGGGCCGGGGAGCTGTTTTTT. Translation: CASSLLAWAGELFF.

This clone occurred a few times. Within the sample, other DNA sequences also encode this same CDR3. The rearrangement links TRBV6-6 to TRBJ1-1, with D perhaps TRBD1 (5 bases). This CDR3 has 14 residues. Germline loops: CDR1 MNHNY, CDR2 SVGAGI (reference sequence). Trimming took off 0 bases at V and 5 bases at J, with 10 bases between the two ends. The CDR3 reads CASSYSGDRTEAFF. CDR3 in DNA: TGTGCCAGCAGTTACTCAGGGGATCGGACTGAAGCTTTCTTT.

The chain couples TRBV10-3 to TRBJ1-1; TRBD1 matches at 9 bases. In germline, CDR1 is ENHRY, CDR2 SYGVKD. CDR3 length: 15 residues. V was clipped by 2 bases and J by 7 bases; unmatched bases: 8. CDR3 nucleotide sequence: TGTGCCATCAGTGAGGTATTACAGGGGGCAGGTGAAGCTTTCTTT. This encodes CAISEVLQGAGEAFF.

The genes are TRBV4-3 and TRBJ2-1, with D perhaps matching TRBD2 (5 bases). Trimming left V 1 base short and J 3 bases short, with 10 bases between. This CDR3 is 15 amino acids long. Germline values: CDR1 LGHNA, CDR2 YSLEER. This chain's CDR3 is CASSQVRGYYNEQFF. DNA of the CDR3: TGCGCCAGCAGCCAAGTCCGGGGTTACTACAATGAGCAGTTCTTC.

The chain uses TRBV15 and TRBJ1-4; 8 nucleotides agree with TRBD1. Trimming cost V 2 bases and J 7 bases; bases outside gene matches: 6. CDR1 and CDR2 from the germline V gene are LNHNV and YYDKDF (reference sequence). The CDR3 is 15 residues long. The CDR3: CATSRRTGFGEKLFF. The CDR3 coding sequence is TGTGCCACCAGCAGAAGGACAGGGTTTGGTGAAAAACTGTTTTTT. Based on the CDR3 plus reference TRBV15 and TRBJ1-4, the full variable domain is DAMVIQNPRYQVTQFGKPVTLSCSQTLNHNVMYWYQQKSSQAPKLLFHYYDKDFNNEADTPDNFQSRRPNTSFCFLDIRSPGLGDTAMYLCATSRRTGFGEKLFFGSGTQLSVL.

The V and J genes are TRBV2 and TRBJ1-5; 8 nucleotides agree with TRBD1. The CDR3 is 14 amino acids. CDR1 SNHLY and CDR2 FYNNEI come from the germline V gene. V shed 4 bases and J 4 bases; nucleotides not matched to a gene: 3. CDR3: CASSVQGENQPQHF. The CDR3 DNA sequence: TGTGCCAGCAGTGTACAGGGGGAGAATCAGCCCCAGCATTTT.

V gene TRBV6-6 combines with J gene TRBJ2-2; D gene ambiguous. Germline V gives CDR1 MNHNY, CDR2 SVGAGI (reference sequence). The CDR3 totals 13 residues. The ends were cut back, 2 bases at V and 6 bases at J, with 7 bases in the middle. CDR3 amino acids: CASSYLSSGELFF. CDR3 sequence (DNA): TGTGCCAGCAGTTACCTTAGTTCCGGGGAGCTGTTTTTT.

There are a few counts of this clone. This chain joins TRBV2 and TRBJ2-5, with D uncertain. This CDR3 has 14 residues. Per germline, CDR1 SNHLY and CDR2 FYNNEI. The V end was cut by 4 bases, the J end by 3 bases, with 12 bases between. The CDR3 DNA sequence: TGTGCCAGCAGTGGGGCCAGCCAAAAAGAGACCCAGTACTTC. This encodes CASSGASQKETQYF.

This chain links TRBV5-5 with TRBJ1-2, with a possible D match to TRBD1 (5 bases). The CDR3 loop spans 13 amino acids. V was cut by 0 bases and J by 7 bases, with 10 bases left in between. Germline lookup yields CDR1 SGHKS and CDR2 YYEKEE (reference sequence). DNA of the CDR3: TGTGCCAGCAGCTTGGCCGGGACTGGTGGCTACACCTTC. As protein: CASSLAGTGGYTF.

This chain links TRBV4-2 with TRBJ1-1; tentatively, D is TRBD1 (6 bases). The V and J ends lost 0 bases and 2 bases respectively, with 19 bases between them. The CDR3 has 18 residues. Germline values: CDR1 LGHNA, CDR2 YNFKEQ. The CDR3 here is CASSQDLSGTGLNTEAFF. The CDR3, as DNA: TGTGCCAGCAGCCAAGATCTGTCGGGTACAGGGCTAAACACTGAAGCTTTCTTT.

Here the CDR3 reads CASSVDNLNTEAFF. The DNA of the CDR3 is TGTGCCAGCAGCGTAGACAATTTAAACACTGAAGCTTTCTTT. The chain links TRBV9 to TRBJ1-1; no clear D gene. CDR1 is SGDLS and CDR2 is YYNGEE in the germline V gene. The CDR3 is made up of 14 amino acids. The V end lost 0 bases, the J end lost 2 bases, and 8 bases lay between the germline ends.

CDR3 amino acids: CASSQASTGYTGELFF. In nucleotides, the CDR3 is TGCGCCAGCAGCCAAGCTTCGACAGGATATACCGGGGAGCTGTTTTTT. V usage is TRBV4-1 and J usage is TRBJ2-2; D is perhaps TRBD1 (6 bases). The germline gives CDR1 MGHRA, CDR2 YSYEKL. CDR3 length: 16 amino acids. Trimming pared 1 base from V and 5 bases from J, leaving 14 bases between.